This T cell receptor beta chain was identified in a study of T cells in Graves' hyperthyroidism and ophthalmopathy. This clonotype was observed a few times. Per the germline V gene, CDR1 is LNHDA and CDR2 is SQIVND (reference sequence). J was trimmed by 3 bases and V by 6 bases; bases with no gene match: 10. The CDR3 length is 15 residues. RNA transcripts were the template for amplifying TCR beta CDR3 regions. The study used the HTBI primer set for a first-round RT-PCR of the TCR CDR3. MiXCR, applied by TCRdb to the multiplex PCR reads, yields one record per CDR3 protein. Of around 600,000 distinct CDR3 sequences in the sample, about 14% were seen once. Uncontrolled infection, other autoimmune disease, pregnancy and lactation each barred patients from inclusion.

This chain links TRBV19 with TRBJ1-1; 7 nucleotides align to TRBD1. The source is a woman in her 50s with Graves' ophthalmopathy. Material for sequencing was blood. The chain's CDR3 is CASRGRQGKDTEAFF. As DNA, the CDR3 is TGTGCCAGTAGGGGGCGACAGGGTAAGGACACTGAAGCTTTCTTT.